The T cell receptor beta chain under discussion was sequenced for a study of patients and donors after allogeneic stem cell transplantation. This clonotype has more than one count but fewer than ten. TCRdb re-called the RT-PCR reads through MiXCR, storing one row per CDR3 protein. The sample contains under 200,000 distinct CDR3 sequences, around 30% of which appear only once. What was sequenced was blood, either unsorted or a sorted T cell fraction (not recorded which). This receptor was identified in a human donor who was either an allogeneic HSCT recipient or a stem cell or donor lymphocyte infusion donor (not recorded which). It is not recorded whose cells these are; they may come from a transplant donor.

The DNA for the CDR3 is TGTGCCACCCGGGGAAGGGAGGGGAGCCTGAACACTGAAGCTTTCTTT. Protein product: CATRGREGSLNTEAFF. The chain combines TRBV10-3 with TRBJ1-1, with D perhaps TRBD1 (5 bases). CDR3 length: 16 amino acids. Germline loops: CDR1 ENHRY, CDR2 SYGVKD. The V end was cut by 10 bases, the J end by 0 bases, with 21 bases between.